This T cell receptor (beta chain) was recorded in a study of technical replicates of blood from a handful of donors. Libraries were prepared by immunoSEQ multiplex PCR; TCRdb keeps only in-frame clonotypes and omits some of them. The sample carries 60,000 to 90,000 clones, approximately 95% recorded once. V lost 3 bases, J lost 3 bases, and 1 base stayed unmatched. Germline CDR1 and CDR2: SEHNR and FQNEAQ (reference sequence). The CDR3 runs to 14 residues. The rearrangement joins TRBV7-9 to TRBJ2-7; TRBD1 aligns across 11 bases. The TCR was taken from a human donor in good health. Sequencing was performed on T cells isolated from PBMCs. Here the CDR3 DNA reads TGTGCCAGCAGCTTCGGGACAGGGGGCTACGAGCAGTACTTC. This codes for CASSFGTGGYEQYF. Filled out from reference TRBV7-9 and TRBJ2-7, the complete variable domain reads DTGVSQNPRHKITKRGQNVTFRCDPISEHNRLYWYRQTLGQGPEFLTYFQNEAQLEKSRLLSDRFSAERPKGSFSTLEIQRTEQGDSAMYLCASSFGTGGYEQYFGPGTRLTVT.